These T cell receptor beta chains were read from a single sample in a study of CD8 T cells in ankylosing spondylitis. TCRdb redid the calling of the 5' RACE reads with MiXCR, one entry per CDR3 protein. The repertoire holds 350,000 to 450,000 distinct CDR3 sequences, with roughly a quarter as singletons. Sequencing was performed on blood, either unsorted or a sorted T cell fraction (not recorded which). The receptors derive from a male donor with ankylosing spondylitis. Both conserved end residues are part of each CDR3. The D gene is left open where the match is weak. Size tells how often a clone was seen (once, few, many) or the class of an expanded clone, and some rows leave it out.

d_call: TRBD1
v_call: TRBV29-1
clone_size: NA
j_call: TRBJ1-1
cdr3_nt: TGCAGCGTAACCGACAGGGGGACGGCTGAAGCTTTCTTT
cdr3_aa: CSVTDRGTAEAFF

d_call: TRBD1
v_call: TRBV2
clone_size: NA
j_call: TRBJ1-6
cdr3_nt: TGTGCCAGCAGAGACAGGGAGCTTTCACCCCTCCACTTT
cdr3_aa: CASRDRELSPLHF

d_call: NA
v_call: TRBV6-1
clone_size: NA
j_call: TRBJ1-5
cdr3_nt: TGTGCCAGCAGTGAGCGGCAGGTTAGCAATCAGCCCCAGCATTTT
cdr3_aa: CASSERQVSNQPQHF

d_call: NA
v_call: TRBV12-3/TRBV12-4
clone_size: few
j_call: TRBJ2-1
cdr3_nt: TGTGCCAGCAGTTTCGCGGGAACCTACAATGAGCAGTTCTTC
cdr3_aa: CASSFAGTYNEQFF

d_call: NA
v_call: TRBV7-7
clone_size: few
j_call: TRBJ2-5
cdr3_nt: TGTGCCAGCAGCCAGAGTGGGGAGACCCAGTACTTC
cdr3_aa: CASSQSGETQYF

d_call: NA
v_call: TRBV12-3/TRBV12-4
clone_size: many
j_call: TRBJ2-6
cdr3_nt: TGTGCCAGCAGTTTCGGATCTGGGGCCAACGTCCTGACTTTC
cdr3_aa: CASSFGSGANVLTF

d_call: TRBD1
v_call: TRBV30
clone_size: NA
j_call: TRBJ2-3
cdr3_nt: TGTGCCTGGAGTCAAGGGGGCTATTCAGATACGCAGTATTTT
cdr3_aa: CAWSQGGYSDTQYF

d_call: TRBD1
v_call: TRBV12-3/TRBV12-4
clone_size: NA
j_call: TRBJ2-2
cdr3_nt: TGTGCCAGCACCCGGGGACAGGTGAACACCGGGGAGCTGTTTTTT
cdr3_aa: CASTRGQVNTGELFF

d_call: NA
v_call: TRBV4-2
clone_size: few
j_call: TRBJ1-6
cdr3_nt: TGTGCCAGCAGCCAAGGGGGCCCGGATAATTCACCCCTCCACTTT
cdr3_aa: CASSQGGPDNSPLHF

d_call: NA
v_call: TRBV29-1
clone_size: few
j_call: TRBJ2-3
cdr3_nt: TGCAGCGTTTGGGAAAACACAGATACGCAGTATTTT
cdr3_aa: CSVWENTDTQYF

d_call: TRBD1
v_call: TRBV5-1
clone_size: NA
j_call: TRBJ2-1
cdr3_nt: TGCGCCAGCAGCCCCCAGGGGGATGACAATGAGCAGTTCTTC
cdr3_aa: CASSPQGDDNEQFF

d_call: TRBD1
v_call: TRBV10-3
clone_size: NA
j_call: TRBJ1-2
cdr3_nt: TGTGCCATCAGTTCCACCGGGACAGGGGTAGCTAACTATGGCTACACCTTC
cdr3_aa: CAISSTGTGVANYGYTF

d_call: NA
v_call: TRBV5-1
clone_size: few
j_call: TRBJ1-1
cdr3_nt: TGCGCCAGCAGAGGCGGGGAAAACACTGAAGCTTTCTTT
cdr3_aa: CASRGGENTEAFF

d_call: NA
v_call: TRBV29-1
clone_size: NA
j_call: TRBJ1-1
cdr3_nt: TGTGGGGGGGGGGGCGAATTGACTGAAGCTTTCTTT
cdr3_aa: CGGGGELTEAFF

d_call: NA
v_call: TRBV2
clone_size: NA
j_call: TRBJ2-1
cdr3_nt: TGTGCCAGCAGTGAGAGGACAGCTTCCTACAATGAGCAGTTCTTC
cdr3_aa: CASSERTASYNEQFF

d_call: NA
v_call: TRBV24-1
clone_size: few
j_call: TRBJ1-5
cdr3_nt: TGTGCCACCAGTGATGGGACAAGCCTTGTCGGCCAGCCCCAGCATTTT
cdr3_aa: CATSDGTSLVGQPQHF

d_call: NA
v_call: TRBV24-1
clone_size: NA
j_call: TRBJ2-2
cdr3_nt: TGTGCCACCAGTGACAGGGGTTGGACCGGGGAGCTGTTTTTT
cdr3_aa: CATSDRGWTGELFF

d_call: NA
v_call: TRBV19
clone_size: few
j_call: TRBJ1-1
cdr3_nt: TGTGCCAGTAGTATGGGGGCTGAAGCTTTCTTT
cdr3_aa: CASSMGAEAFF

d_call: NA
v_call: TRBV29-1
clone_size: few
j_call: TRBJ1-2
cdr3_nt: TGCAGCGTTGATAGAACAAACTATGGCTACACCTTC
cdr3_aa: CSVDRTNYGYTF

d_call: NA
v_call: TRBV5-5
clone_size: NA
j_call: TRBJ1-1
cdr3_nt: TGTGCCAGCACCCCCTCCGGGACATTGAACACTGAAGCTTTCTTT
cdr3_aa: CASTPSGTLNTEAFF

d_call: NA
v_call: TRBV20-1
clone_size: few
j_call: TRBJ1-4
cdr3_nt: TGCAGTGCTAGAGATATCCTTCCAACTAATGAAAAACTGTTTTTT
cdr3_aa: CSARDILPTNEKLFF

d_call: NA
v_call: TRBV9
clone_size: NA
j_call: TRBJ2-5
cdr3_nt: TGTGCCAGCAGCTCCCGGGAGCGCCGGCAAGAGACCCAGTACTTC
cdr3_aa: CASSSRERRQETQYF

d_call: TRBD2
v_call: TRBV3-1
clone_size: NA
j_call: TRBJ2-1
cdr3_nt: TGTGCCAGCAATACTCTAGCGGGAGGCCCTTACAATGAGCAGTTCTTC
cdr3_aa: CASNTLAGGPYNEQFF